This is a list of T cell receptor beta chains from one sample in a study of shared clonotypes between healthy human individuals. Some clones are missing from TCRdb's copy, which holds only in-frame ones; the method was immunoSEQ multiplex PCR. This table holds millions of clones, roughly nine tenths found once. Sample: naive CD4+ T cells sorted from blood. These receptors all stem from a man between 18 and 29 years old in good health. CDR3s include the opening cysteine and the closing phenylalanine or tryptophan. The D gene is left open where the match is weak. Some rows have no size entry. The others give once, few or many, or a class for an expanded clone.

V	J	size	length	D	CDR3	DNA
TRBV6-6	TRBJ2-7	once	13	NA	CASSYGVSYEQYF	TGTGCCAGCAGTTATGGCGTATCCTACGAGCAGTACTTC
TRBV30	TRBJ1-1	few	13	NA	CAWMAASGTEAFF	TGTGCCTGGATGGCCGCCTCGGGCACTGAAGCTTTCTTT
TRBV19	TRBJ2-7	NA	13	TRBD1	CASSWTGSYEQYF	TGTGCCAGTTCATGGACAGGTTCCTACGAGCAGTACTTC
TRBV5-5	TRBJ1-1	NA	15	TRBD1	CASSLRTGFGTEAFF	TGTGCCAGCAGCCTCCGGACAGGGTTTGGCACTGAAGCTTTCTTT
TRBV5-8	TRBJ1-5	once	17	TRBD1	CASSPWTGKGPNQPQHF	TGTGCCAGCAGCCCCTGGACAGGAAAAGGTCCTAATCAGCCCCAGCATTTT
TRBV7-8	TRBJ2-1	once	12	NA	CASSAAHNEQFF	TGTGCCAGCAGCGCCGCACACAATGAGCAGTTCTTC
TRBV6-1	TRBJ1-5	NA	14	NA	CASRSGTGNQPQHF	TGTGCCAGCAGATCCGGGACGGGAAATCAGCCCCAGCATTTT
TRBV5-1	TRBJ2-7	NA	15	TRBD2	CASSSTSGSSYEQYF	TGCGCCAGCAGCTCGACTAGCGGGAGCTCCTACGAGCAGTACTTC
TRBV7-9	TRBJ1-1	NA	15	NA	CASSLGPGSRTEAFF	TGTGCCAGCAGCTTAGGGCCAGGGTCTAGAACTGAAGCTTTCTTT
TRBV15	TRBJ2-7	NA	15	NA	CATSREGPGLGEQYF	TGTGCCACCAGCAGAGAGGGGCCGGGCCTCGGCGAGCAGTACTTC
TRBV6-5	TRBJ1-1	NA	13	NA	CASSYDRSTEAFF	TGTGCCAGCAGTTACGACCGGTCCACTGAAGCTTTCTTT
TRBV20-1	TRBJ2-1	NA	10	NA	CSAVGDEQFF	TGCAGTGCAGTGGGGGACGAGCAGTTCTTC
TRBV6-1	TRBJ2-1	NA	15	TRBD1	CASRRGQGYANEQFF	TGTGCCAGCAGGAGGGGACAGGGGTATGCAAATGAGCAGTTCTTC
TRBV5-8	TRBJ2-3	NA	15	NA	CASSYRRGSTDTQYF	TGTGCCAGCAGCTACAGGAGGGGGTCGACAGATACGCAGTATTTT
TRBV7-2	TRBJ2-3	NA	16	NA	CASSLVMGLNTDTQYF	TGTGCCAGCAGCCTAGTGATGGGGCTAAACACAGATACGCAGTATTTT
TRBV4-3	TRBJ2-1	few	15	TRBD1	CASSQGQGSYNEQFF	TGCGCCAGCAGCCAAGGACAGGGTTCCTACAATGAGCAGTTCTTC
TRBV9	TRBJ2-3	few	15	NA	CASSVGGSSTDTQYF	TGTGCCAGCAGCGTAGGAGGGTCTAGCACAGATACGCAGTATTTT
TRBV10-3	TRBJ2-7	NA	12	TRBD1	CAIRTGGNEQYF	TGTGCCATCAGGACAGGGGGAAACGAGCAGTACTTC
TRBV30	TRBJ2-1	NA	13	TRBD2	CAWNEREGQWQFF	TGTGCCTGGAATGAGCGGGAGGGCCAATGGCAGTTCTTC
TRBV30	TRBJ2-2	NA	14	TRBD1	CAWGGQGDTGELFF	TGTGCCTGGGGGGGACAGGGTGACACCGGGGAGCTGTTTTTT
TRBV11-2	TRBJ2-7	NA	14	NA	CASSPDPYSYEQYF	TGTGCCAGCAGCCCGGACCCCTATTCCTACGAGCAGTACTTC
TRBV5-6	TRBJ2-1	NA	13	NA	CASSSDPYNEQFF	TGTGCCAGCAGCTCGGACCCTTACAATGAGCAGTTCTTC
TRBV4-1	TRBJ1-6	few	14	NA	CASSERDTNSPLHF	TGCGCCAGCAGCGAACGGGACACCAATTCACCCCTCCACTTT
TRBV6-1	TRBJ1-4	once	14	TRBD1	CASIGQASNEKLFF	TGTGCCAGCATCGGACAGGCTTCTAATGAAAAACTGTTTTTT
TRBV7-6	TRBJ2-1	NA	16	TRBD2	CASTVLASGSLGEQFF	TGTGCCAGCACCGTCCTGGCTAGCGGGAGTCTTGGGGAGCAGTTCTTC
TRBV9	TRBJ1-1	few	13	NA	CASRRAGTEEAFF	TGTGCCAGCAGACGGGCCGGGACCGAGGAAGCTTTCTTT
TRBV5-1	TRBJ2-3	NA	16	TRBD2	CASSLDGGAGTDTQYF	TGCGCCAGCAGCTTGGACGGGGGGGCCGGCACAGATACGCAGTATTTT
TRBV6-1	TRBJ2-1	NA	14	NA	CASGAGGKGNEQFF	TGTGCCAGCGGGGCGGGCGGGAAGGGGAATGAGCAGTTCTTC
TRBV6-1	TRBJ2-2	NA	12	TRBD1	CASSEETGGLFF	TGTGCCAGCAGTGAAGAAACAGGGGGGCTGTTTTTT
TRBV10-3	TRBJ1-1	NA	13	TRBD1	CATRQGDSAEAFF	TGTGCCACCCGACAGGGTGATTCAGCTGAAGCTTTCTTT
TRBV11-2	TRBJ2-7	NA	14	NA	CASSRNLEGYEQYF	TGTGCCAGCAGCCGAAATCTGGAGGGTTACGAGCAGTACTTC
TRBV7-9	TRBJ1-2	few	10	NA	CASSLHGYTF	TGTGCCAGCAGCTTACATGGCTACACCTTC
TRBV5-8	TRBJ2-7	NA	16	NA	CASSLFSGTTSYEQYF	TGTGCCAGCAGCTTGTTTAGCGGCACTACCTCCTACGAGCAGTACTTC
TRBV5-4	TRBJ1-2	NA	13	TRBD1	CASSSGQDYGYTF	TGTGCCAGCAGCTCTGGACAGGACTATGGCTACACCTTC
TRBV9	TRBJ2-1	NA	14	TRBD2	CASSATSGRNEQFF	TGTGCCAGCAGCGCGACTAGCGGGAGGAATGAGCAGTTCTTC
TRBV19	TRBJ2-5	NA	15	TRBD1	CASSPLTGAAETQYF	TGTGCCAGTAGTCCCCTGACAGGGGCGGCGGAGACCCAGTACTTC
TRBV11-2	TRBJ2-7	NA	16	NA	CASSLTGTFTPYEQYF	TGTGCCAGCAGTCTTACCGGGACATTTACTCCCTACGAGCAGTACTTC
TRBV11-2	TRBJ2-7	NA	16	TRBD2	CASSFSGLGSFYEQYF	TGTGCCAGCAGCTTTAGCGGACTAGGTAGCTTCTACGAGCAGTACTTC
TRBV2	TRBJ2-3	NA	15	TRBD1	CASSVGRGPTDTQYF	TGTGCCAGCAGCGTCGGCAGGGGGCCGACAGATACGCAGTATTTT
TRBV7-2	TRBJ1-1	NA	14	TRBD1	CASSFRQGRTEAFF	TGTGCCAGCAGCTTTAGACAGGGTAGGACTGAAGCTTTCTTT
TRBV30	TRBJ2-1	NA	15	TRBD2	CAWSVSSGGWNEQFF	TGTGCCTGGAGTGTTTCTAGCGGGGGATGGAATGAGCAGTTCTTC
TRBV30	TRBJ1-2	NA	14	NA	CAWGGSRKPYGYTF	TGTGCCTGGGGGGGAAGTAGAAAGCCCTATGGCTACACCTTC
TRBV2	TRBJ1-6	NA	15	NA	CASRGGGVDNSPLHF	TGTGCCAGCAGAGGGGGAGGCGTCGATAATTCACCCCTCCACTTT
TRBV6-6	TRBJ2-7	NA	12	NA	CASSSASYEQYF	TGTGCCAGCAGTTCCGCCTCCTACGAGCAGTACTTC
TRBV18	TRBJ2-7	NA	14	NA	CASSPGTAIGEQYF	TGTGCCAGCTCACCCGGGACGGCGATAGGCGAGCAGTACTTC
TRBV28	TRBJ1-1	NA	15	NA	CASSPGGTVNTEAFF	TGTGCCAGCAGTCCCGGAGGGACGGTGAACACTGAAGCTTTCTTT
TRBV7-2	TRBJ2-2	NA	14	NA	CASSRSTNTGELFF	TGTGCCAGCAGCCGATCCACCAACACCGGGGAGCTGTTTTTT
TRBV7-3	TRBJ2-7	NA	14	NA	CASSLNAQGNEQYF	TGTGCCAGCAGCTTAAATGCCCAGGGTAACGAGCAGTACTTC
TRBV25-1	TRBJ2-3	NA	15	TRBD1	CASSRQGVGTDTQYF	TGTGCCAGCAGCCGGCAGGGGGTTGGCACAGATACGCAGTATTTT
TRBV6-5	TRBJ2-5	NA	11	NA	CASTGLETQYF	TGTGCCAGCACGGGGTTGGAGACCCAGTACTTC
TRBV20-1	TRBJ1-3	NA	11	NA	CSATDGNTIYF	TGCAGTGCAACAGACGGAAACACCATATATTTT
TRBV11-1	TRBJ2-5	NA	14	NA	CASSLSGGGETQYF	TGTGCCAGCAGCTTATCCGGGGGCGGGGAGACCCAGTACTTC
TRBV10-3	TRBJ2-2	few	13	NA	CASTGQNTGELFF	TGTGCCAGTACGGGACAGAACACCGGGGAGCTGTTTTTT